This TCR beta chain was captured in a study of response to subunit inactivated influenza vaccine. Findings and limits, study-wide: A suggestion made by the authors is that each seasonal influenza vaccination recruits few new T cells.

This clonotype was counted only a few times. Its antigen remains unidentified. The CDR3 has 13 residues. The V end lost 0 bases, the J end lost 3 bases, and 7 bases lay between the germline ends. CDR1 and CDR2 (germline): SGHRS, YFSETQ. TCRdb itself ran the RT-PCR reads through MiXCR, one entry per CDR3 protein. This table holds around 530,000 distinct CDR3 sequences, 12% found once. The V and J genes are TRBV5-1 and TRBJ2-7; D uncertain. The TCR was taken from a man in his fifties or sixties who received an inactivated influenza vaccine. The starting material was PBMCs from blood, obtained on the day of vaccination. The DNA for the CDR3 is TGCGCCAGCAGCTTGGGACTGCACTACGAGCAGTACTTC. It codes for CASSLGLHYEQYF.